This record concerns one TCR beta chain sequence. Its cognate antigen is unknown. With V trimmed by 2 bases and J by 6 bases, 8 bases remained unmatched. The CDR3 length is 15 residues. Germline V lookup: CDR1 SGHTA, CDR2 FQGNSA. As to time point: after dendritic cell vaccination, including at tumor progression/relapse. Blood PBMC samples: pre-vaccination, two weeks post third vaccination, and at tumor progression. These data are taken from a study of glioma-infiltrating T cells after dendritic cell vaccination. Study-wide findings and caveats: Few patients contributed both blood and tumor specimens. Higher pretreatment TIL content predicted longer progression-free time and survival. Higher TCR clonality did not directly relate to longer survival.

Sequencing was performed with immunoSEQ multiplex PCR; in TCRdb, only in-frame clones are kept and a portion is missing. Of 70,000 to 100,000 clones in the sample, around 83% were seen once. The specimen was blood, collected after dendritic cell vaccination. This chain joins TRBV7-2 and TRBJ1-2; 8 bases match TRBD1. This receptor was identified in a human donor with glioblastoma. CDR3 region: CASSLNAGTGHGYTF. DNA for the CDR3: TGTGCCAGCAGCTTAAATGCCGGGACAGGTCATGGCTACACCTTC.